This is a list of T cell receptor beta chains from one sample in a study of blood T cell repertoires in COVID-19. Assay: immunoSEQ multiplex PCR; the TCRdb copy retains only in-frame clones and omits some. The profile covers about 100,000 clones, with around four fifths appearing a single time and about 16% taken by the ten largest. Input material: peripheral blood. The origin of the receptors is a human donor in a cohort sampled during active COVID-19. Both conserved end residues are part of each CDR3. D genes are given only for firm matches. Some rows mark clone size as missing; the rest say once, few, many or name a class of expanded clone.

clone_size: NA; d_call: NA; j_call: TRBJ2-7; v_call: TRBV12-3/TRBV12-4; cdr3_nt: TGTGCCAGCAGTAAACAGAACTCCTACGAGCAGTACTTC; cdr3_aa: CASSKQNSYEQYF
clone_size: NA; d_call: TRBD1; j_call: TRBJ1-5; v_call: TRBV5-1; cdr3_nt: TGCGCCAGCAGGCCTAACACAGGGGTTTCTCAGCCCCAGCATTTT; cdr3_aa: CASRPNTGVSQPQHF
clone_size: NA; d_call: NA; j_call: TRBJ2-3; v_call: TRBV9; cdr3_nt: TGTGCCAGCAGCCCCAGGGTGAGCGGGTTAGGCACAGATACGCAGTATTTT; cdr3_aa: CASSPRVSGLGTDTQYF
clone_size: NA; d_call: TRBD2; j_call: TRBJ2-7; v_call: TRBV3-1/TRBV3-2; cdr3_nt: TGTGCCAGCAGCCACCTAGGACTAGCGGGTAGGGAGCAGTACTTC; cdr3_aa: CASSHLGLAGREQYF
clone_size: NA; d_call: NA; j_call: TRBJ2-2; v_call: TRBV28; cdr3_nt: TGTGCCAGCAGTTTACAAACCGGGGAGCTGTTTTTT; cdr3_aa: CASSLQTGELFF
clone_size: NA; d_call: NA; j_call: TRBJ2-1; v_call: TRBV12-5; cdr3_nt: TGTGCTCTCTCGGCCCCTAGCTCCTACAATGAGCAGTTCTTC; cdr3_aa: CALSAPSSYNEQFF
clone_size: NA; d_call: TRBD2; j_call: TRBJ2-5; v_call: TRBV28; cdr3_nt: TGTGCCAGCAGTTCCCTGGACAGCGGGGGGATAGAGACCCAGTACTTC; cdr3_aa: CASSSLDSGGIETQYF
clone_size: NA; d_call: TRBD2; j_call: TRBJ2-3; v_call: TRBV10-1; cdr3_nt: TGCGCCAGCAGTGAAGCGGGGCTCACAGATACGCAGTATTTT; cdr3_aa: CASSEAGLTDTQYF
clone_size: NA; d_call: NA; j_call: TRBJ2-1; v_call: TRBV9; cdr3_nt: TGTGCCAGCAGCGTTCCAGCGGAGGCCTACAATGAGCAGTTCTTC; cdr3_aa: CASSVPAEAYNEQFF
clone_size: NA; d_call: TRBD1; j_call: TRBJ2-2; v_call: TRBV4-2; cdr3_nt: TGTGCCAGCAGCCAAGTAACAGGGGGGAACACCGGGGAGCTGTTTTTT; cdr3_aa: CASSQVTGGNTGELFF
clone_size: few; d_call: NA; j_call: TRBJ1-5; v_call: TRBV19; cdr3_nt: TGTGCCAGTTCAAGGCAGGGGAATCAGCCCCAGCATTTT; cdr3_aa: CASSRQGNQPQHF
clone_size: NA; d_call: TRBD2; j_call: TRBJ2-5; v_call: TRBV6-1; cdr3_nt: TGTGCCAGCAGTGAAAGTATGGGACTAGCGGACCAAGAGACCCAGTACTTC; cdr3_aa: CASSESMGLADQETQYF
clone_size: NA; d_call: NA; j_call: TRBJ1-2; v_call: TRBV28; cdr3_nt: TGTGCCAGCAGTTTAATGCAGATTAACTATGGCTACACCTTC; cdr3_aa: CASSLMQINYGYTF
clone_size: NA; d_call: TRBD1; j_call: TRBJ1-2; v_call: TRBV5-1; cdr3_nt: TGCGCCAGCAGCTCAGGGACAGGGGCCAACTCTAACTATGGCTACACCTTC; cdr3_aa: CASSSGTGANSNYGYTF
clone_size: once; d_call: NA; j_call: TRBJ2-7; v_call: TRBV3-1/TRBV3-2; cdr3_nt: TGTGCCAGCAGCCTCTTGGGCAGCTACGAGCAGTACTTC; cdr3_aa: CASSLLGSYEQYF
clone_size: NA; d_call: NA; j_call: TRBJ2-2; v_call: TRBV9; cdr3_nt: TGTGCCAGCAGCAGACAGGGGAGGGATTCCTCCGGGGAGCTGTTTTTT; cdr3_aa: CASSRQGRDSSGELFF
clone_size: NA; d_call: TRBD1; j_call: TRBJ2-7; v_call: TRBV5-1; cdr3_nt: TGCGCCAGCGCCCCAACCGCAGGGGGCTATTCCTACGAGCAGTACTTC; cdr3_aa: CASAPTAGGYSYEQYF
clone_size: NA; d_call: TRBD1; j_call: TRBJ1-6; v_call: TRBV18; cdr3_nt: TGTGCCAGCTCACCTACAGGGGTTTCACCCCTCCACTTT; cdr3_aa: CASSPTGVSPLHF
clone_size: few; d_call: TRBD1; j_call: TRBJ1-5; v_call: TRBV28; cdr3_nt: TGTGCCAGCAGAATGCCATGGGAACAGGGGGCTCAGCCCCAGCATTTT; cdr3_aa: CASRMPWEQGAQPQHF
clone_size: NA; d_call: TRBD1; j_call: TRBJ2-1; v_call: TRBV5-1; cdr3_nt: TGCGCCAGCAACGACAGGGGTACCTACAATGAGCAGTTCTTC; cdr3_aa: CASNDRGTYNEQFF
clone_size: NA; d_call: TRBD1; j_call: TRBJ2-7; v_call: TRBV27; cdr3_nt: TGTGCCAGCAGTCATCGCCGGGACAGGGGGTACGAGCAGTACTTC; cdr3_aa: CASSHRRDRGYEQYF
clone_size: NA; d_call: TRBD2; j_call: TRBJ2-1; v_call: TRBV6-5; cdr3_nt: TGTGCCAGCAGTTACTACGGGACTAGCGGCTTAAATGAGCAGTTCTTC; cdr3_aa: CASSYYGTSGLNEQFF
clone_size: NA; d_call: NA; j_call: TRBJ1-2; v_call: TRBV7-9; cdr3_nt: TGTGCCAGCAGCACGGGATTTAACTATGGCTACACCTTC; cdr3_aa: CASSTGFNYGYTF
clone_size: NA; d_call: TRBD1; j_call: TRBJ2-2; v_call: TRBV19; cdr3_nt: TGTGCCAGTAGTCCACGACAGGGCTTGTTGCCCGGGGAGCTGTTTTTT; cdr3_aa: CASSPRQGLLPGELFF
clone_size: few; d_call: NA; j_call: TRBJ1-3; v_call: TRBV19; cdr3_nt: TGTGCCAGTAGTCTACCCCGCATCGGAAACACCATATATTTT; cdr3_aa: CASSLPRIGNTIYF